These 13 T cell receptor beta chains were sequenced from one sample in a study of blood T cell repertoires in COVID-19. Clones were sequenced by immunoSEQ multiplex PCR, and TCRdb holds only the in-frame ones, with some missing. The sample carries around 260,000 clones, approximately 90% recorded once. Sequenced material: peripheral blood. The receptors derive from a man aged 55 to 70 who had recovered from COVID-19.

This chain joins TRBV30 and TRBJ1-2, with TRBD1 as a possible D gene (5 bases). Germline loops: CDR1 GTSNPN, CDR2 SVGIG (reference sequence). V lost 4 bases to trimming and J lost 1 base, with 19 bases between them. The CDR3 consists of 16 residues. CDR3 coding DNA: TGTGCCTGGAAAATTCTCTCCAGGGCGGATAACTATGGCTACACCTTC. Its translation: CAWKILSRADNYGYTF.

The genes are TRBV28 and TRBJ2-7, with 11 positions matching TRBD1. The ends lost 7 bases at V and 2 bases at J; junction bases unmatched: 13. Germline V CDR1 and CDR2: MDHEN, SYDVKM. The CDR3 is 17 amino acids. The CDR3 sequence is CASIDTPDRGLPYEQYF. The CDR3 bases are TGTGCCAGCATCGATACTCCGGACAGGGGGCTCCCCTACGAGCAGTACTTC.

The J gene is TRBJ2-5, the V gene TRBV21-1; the D call TRBD1 from the table was never checked on the DNA. TRBV21-1 corresponds to a pseudogene. This CDR3 spans 17 amino acids. CDR3 DNA: TGTGCCAGCAGCAAACGAGGGAGGGGACAGGGGGCAGAGACCCAGTACTTC. This translates into CASSKRGRGQGAETQYF.

This chain uses TRBV24-1 with TRBJ1-2; TRBD1 aligns across 9 bases. The junction had 4 bases not matched to a gene; V was cut back by 4 bases and J by 2 bases. In germline, CDR1 is KGHDR, CDR2 SFDVKD. The CDR3 runs to 15 residues. The CDR3 coding sequence is TGTGCCACCAGTGACCTCGACAGGGGGAACTATGGCTACACCTTC. It translates to CATSDLDRGNYGYTF.

V and J are TRBV9 and TRBJ1-3; possibly TRBD1 for D (6 bases). The CDR3 loop spans 15 amino acids. V was shortened by 0 bases and J by 4 bases, with 11 bases between the two germline ends. The germline V gene encodes CDR1 SGDLS and CDR2 YYNGEE. CDR3 in amino acids: CASSVDPGVGNTIYF. The CDR3 DNA reads TGTGCCAGCAGCGTAGATCCAGGGGTGGGAAACACCATATATTTT. The full variable domain, with the rest looked up from reference TRBV9 and TRBJ1-3, is DSGVTQTPKHLITATGQRVTLRCSPRSGDLSVYWYQQSLDQGLQFLIQYYNGEERAKGNILERFSAQQFPDLHSELNLSSLELGDSALYFCASSVDPGVGNTIYFGEGSWLTVV.

In its sample, this clone was seen once. The chain carries TRBV7-3 and TRBJ2-1; D is perhaps TRBD1 (6 bases). Per the germline V gene, CDR1 is SGHTA and CDR2 is FQGTGA. V was clipped by 5 bases and J by 7 bases, with 18 bases between them. The length of the CDR3 is 15 residues. The CDR3 DNA sequence: TGTGCCAGCAGCCTACCTACGACAGGTTGGAATGAGCAGTTCTTC. Encoded protein: CASSLPTTGWNEQFF.

This clone was seen a single time. V gene TRBV7-6 combines with J gene TRBJ2-3; TRBD2 agrees at 9 bases. Germline CDR1 and CDR2: SGHVS and FNYEAQ. The ends lost 1 base at V and 0 bases at J; junction bases unmatched: 2. The length of the CDR3 is 16 residues. CDR3 coding DNA: TGTGCCAGCAGCTTAGGTAGCGGGGGCAGCACAGATACGCAGTATTTT. Translating gives CASSLGSGGSTDTQYF.

This clone was recorded only once. This sample also contains other DNA sequences that code for the same CDR3. The chain carries TRBV29-1 and TRBJ1-2; TRBD1 agrees at 7 bases. The V segment lost 4 bases and the J segment 3 bases; nucleotides outside the gene matches: 2. This CDR3 comprises 12 residues. The germline gives CDR1 SQVTM, CDR2 ANQGSEA. The CDR3 region has the DNA TGCAGCGTTGGGGACAGAGACTATGGCTACACCTTC. It encodes CSVGDRDYGYTF.

This chain joins TRBV11-3 and TRBJ2-1; 8 nucleotides agree with TRBD2. J lost 7 bases, V lost 1 base, and 6 bases had no gene match. The germline gives CDR1 SGHNT, CDR2 YENEEA. The CDR3 consists of 15 residues. This CDR3 reads CASSLGRLAMNEQFF. The DNA of the CDR3 is TGTGCCAGCAGCTTAGGTCGACTAGCGATGAATGAGCAGTTCTTC.

The V and J genes are TRBV11-2 and TRBJ1-4; 8 bases are shared with TRBD1. This CDR3 contains 15 residues. V shed 5 bases and J 5 bases; nucleotides not matched to a gene: 7. In germline, CDR1 is SGHAT, CDR2 FQNNGV. CDR3 residues: CASSDRQGLNEKLFF. In DNA form, the CDR3 reads TGTGCCAGCAGCGACCGACAGGGGTTGAATGAAAAACTGTTTTTT.

The chain carries TRBV9 and TRBJ2-3; D is perhaps TRBD2 (6 bases). The germline V and J ends were trimmed by 2 bases and 4 bases, with 8 bases remaining between them. CDR3 size: 13 residues. Germline loops: CDR1 SGDLS, CDR2 YYNGEE. The CDR3 nucleotides are TGTGCCAGCAGCGTGAGGAGGGCAGATACGCAGTATTTT. Its protein is CASSVRRADTQYF.

J is TRBJ2-2 and V is TRBV7-3; D may be TRBD2 (6 bases). The CDR3 covers 17 residues. V was cut by 5 bases and J by 3 bases, with 19 bases left in between. CDR1 is SGHTA and CDR2 is FQGTGA in the germline V gene. This chain's CDR3 is CASSPRRGTADTGELFF. The CDR3, as DNA: TGTGCCAGCAGCCCTCGGCGCGGGACCGCGGACACCGGGGAGCTGTTTTTT.

This rearrangement joins TRBV5-4 to TRBJ2-5; TRBD1 matches 8 bases. V lost 3 bases and J lost 5; bases outside the gene matches: 6. Germline loops: CDR1 SGHNT, CDR2 YYREEE (reference sequence). CDR3 length: 14 amino acids. The CDR3 loop reads CASSSPTGGETQYF. Here the CDR3 DNA reads TGTGCCAGCAGCTCCCCCACAGGGGGGGAGACCCAGTACTTC.